This T cell receptor (beta chain) originates from a study of cytomegalovirus exposure and HLA in healthy donors. The CDR3 is 15 residues long. Germline assignment: CDR1 SGHAT and CDR2 FQDESV (reference sequence). Trimming took off 5 bases at V and 1 base at J, with 11 bases between the two ends. About this clone: The antigen is unknown.

Use of 60 Vbeta and 13 Jbeta primers characterized the PCR. Profiled with immunoSEQ multiplex PCR; TCRdb holds only in-frame clones, not every one. The sample holds about 110,000 clones, around 80% seen once. Study findings and constraints: Later analysis identified several of the most significant clusters that appeared linked to common viral pathogens. Available immune exposure information was restricted to CMV serostatus only.

Sequences were obtained from PBMCs. The rearrangement joins TRBV11-1 to TRBJ1-4; weak D call: TRBD1 (6 bases). The sequence was obtained from a woman aged 55-70 years in good health and CMV-seropositive. The CDR3: CASSNRQETNEKLFF. CDR3 in DNA: TGTGCCAGCAGCAACCGACAGGAAACTAATGAAAAACTGTTTTTT. Together with reference TRBV11-1 and TRBJ1-4, the CDR3 gives the full variable domain: EAEVAQSPRYKITEKSQAVAFWCDPISGHATLYWYRQILGQGPELLVQFQDESVVDDSQLPKDRFSAERLKGVDSTLKIQPAELGDSAMYLCASSNRQETNEKLFFGSGTQLSVL.